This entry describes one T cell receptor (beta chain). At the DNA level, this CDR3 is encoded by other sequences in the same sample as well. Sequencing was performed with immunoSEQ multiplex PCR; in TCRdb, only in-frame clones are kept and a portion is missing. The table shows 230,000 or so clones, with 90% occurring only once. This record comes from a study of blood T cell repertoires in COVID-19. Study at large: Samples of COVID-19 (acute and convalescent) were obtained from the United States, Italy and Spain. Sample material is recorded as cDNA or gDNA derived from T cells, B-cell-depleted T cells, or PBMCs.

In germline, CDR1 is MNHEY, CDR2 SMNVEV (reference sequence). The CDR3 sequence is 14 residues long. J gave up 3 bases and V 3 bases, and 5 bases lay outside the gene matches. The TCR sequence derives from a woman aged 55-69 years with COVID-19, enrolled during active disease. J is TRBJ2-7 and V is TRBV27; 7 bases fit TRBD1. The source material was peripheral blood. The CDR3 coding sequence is TGTGCCAGCAGTTTTTTCCGGGACAGCTACGAGCAGTACTTC. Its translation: CASSFFRDSYEQYF.